The clone carrying this T cell receptor (beta chain) was seen only a few times. Antigen: not known. Cells sorted by CD45RO/CCR7/CD25/CD127/CD95/CD27 comprised CD4+ naive, central memory, regulatory and stem cell-like memory cells. The authors reverse transcribed all of the isolated RNA, so sequencing captured expressed TCRB transcripts. Only in-frame clones appear in the TCRdb table, and some are missing; sequencing was by immunoSEQ multiplex PCR. The sample lists 300,000 to 350,000 clones; less than 20% were seen once. This sample was included in a study of beta chain features in type 1 diabetes. Study-wide points: The naive, central memory and Treg TCRB repertoires of patients appeared to be more similar to one another than those of healthy donors. Among all four CD4+ subsets, Type 1 diabetes patients had TCRB CDR3s that were moderately but significantly shorter. Diminished insertions and augmented deletions at VDJ junctions characterized type 1 diabetes patients.

The junction had 3 bases not matched to a gene; V was cut back by 1 base and J by 4 bases. Germline-derived CDR1 and CDR2 are LGHNA and YSLEER. The CDR3 covers 16 residues. The chain recombines TRBV4-3 with TRBJ2-1; 11 bases line up with TRBD2. The clonotype comes from a woman aged 18 to 35 in good health. The sequencing sample was made of naive CD4+ T cells from blood. CDR3 sequence reads: CASSQASSGGYNEQFF. CDR3 coding DNA: TGCGCCAGCAGCCAAGCATCTAGCGGGGGGTACAATGAGCAGTTCTTC.